This T cell receptor (beta chain) was observed in a study of shared clonotypes between healthy human individuals. Overall study results and limits: A limitation of the genetic and exposure-history diversity represented arose from few donors.

The CDR3 totals 17 residues. CDR1 and CDR2 from the germline V gene are LNHNV and YYDKDF (reference sequence). After removal of 4 bases from V and 7 bases from J, the junction contained 14 bases not matched to a gene. Sequencing was performed with immunoSEQ multiplex PCR; in TCRdb, only in-frame clones are kept and a portion is missing. The table records about 2.4 million clones, 93% of them present only once. Donors, healthy HIV-negative adults, lacked recent acute infections or vaccinations. Splitting the CD4+ cells yielded a CD45RA+ naive subset and a CD45RA-negative memory subset. Comments on this clone: Its antigen is as yet unknown.

The sample was naive CD4+ T cells from PBMCs. The subset denotes: CD45RA+ positively selected. This TCR came from a man between 18 and 29 years old in good health. Some clones in this sample may be carry-over from other donors' samples. The rearrangement joins TRBV15 to TRBJ2-1, with TRBD2 matching 9 bases. As DNA, the CDR3 is TGTGCCACCAGCAAAGGACCCGCGGGAGGGAAGGGAAATGAGCAGTTCTTC. As protein: CATSKGPAGGKGNEQFF.